This T cell receptor beta chain was sequenced in a study of shared clonotypes between healthy human individuals. This clone showed up just once. This CDR3 comprises 15 residues. Losses at the gene ends were 3 bases for V and 8 bases for J; bases not matched to a gene: 9. Germline values: CDR1 MDHEN, CDR2 SYDVKM. Naive CD8 populations comprised CD45RO-negative cells positively selected for CCR7, excluding terminally differentiated effector memory CD45RA+ cells. Data came from immunoSEQ multiplex PCR; TCRdb stores just in-frame clones and leaves some out. The sample consists of roughly 2,000,000 clones, approximately 92% of them appearing once.

This chain uses TRBV28 with TRBJ2-1; 8 positions match TRBD2. This receptor was identified in a man aged 18 to 29 in good health. Some clones in this sample may be carry-over from other donors' samples. The sample taken for sequencing was naive CD8+ T cells from PBMCs. CDR3 loop: CASSFLSGNTYEQFF. The DNA of the CDR3 is TGTGCCAGCAGTTTTCTTAGCGGGAATACCTATGAGCAGTTCTTC.